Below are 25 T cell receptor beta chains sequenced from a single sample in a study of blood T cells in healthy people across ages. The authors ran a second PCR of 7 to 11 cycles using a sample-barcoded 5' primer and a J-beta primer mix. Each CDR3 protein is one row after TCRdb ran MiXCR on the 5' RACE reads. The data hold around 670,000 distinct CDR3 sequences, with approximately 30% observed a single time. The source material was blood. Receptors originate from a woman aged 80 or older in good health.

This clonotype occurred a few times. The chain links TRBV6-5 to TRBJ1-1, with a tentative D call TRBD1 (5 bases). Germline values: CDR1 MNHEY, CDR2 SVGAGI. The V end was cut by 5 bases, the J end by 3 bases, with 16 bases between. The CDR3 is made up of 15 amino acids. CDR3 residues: CASSRGGNQDTEAFF. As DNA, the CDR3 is TGTGCCAGCAGTCGCGGGGGGAATCAGGACACTGAAGCTTTCTTT.

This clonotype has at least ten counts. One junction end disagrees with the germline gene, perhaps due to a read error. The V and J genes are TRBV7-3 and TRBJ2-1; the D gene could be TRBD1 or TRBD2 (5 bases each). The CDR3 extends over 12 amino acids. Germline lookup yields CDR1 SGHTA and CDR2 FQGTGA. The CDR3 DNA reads TGCGCCAGCAGCTCAGAGGGGAATGAGCAGTTCTTC. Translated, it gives CASSSEGNEQFF.

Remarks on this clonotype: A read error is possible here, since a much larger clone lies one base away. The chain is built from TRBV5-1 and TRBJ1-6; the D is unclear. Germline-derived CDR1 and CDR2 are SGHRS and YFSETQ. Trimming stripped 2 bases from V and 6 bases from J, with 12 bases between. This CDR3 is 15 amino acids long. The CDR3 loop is CASSLAGNFNSPLHF. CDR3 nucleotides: TGCGCCAGCAGCTTAGCAGGCAATTTTAATTCACCCCTCCACTTT. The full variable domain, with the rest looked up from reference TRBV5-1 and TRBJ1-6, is KAGVTQTPRYLIKTRGQQVTLSCSPISGHRSVSWYQQTPGQGLQFLFEYFSETQRNKGNFPGRFSGRQFSNSRSEMNVSTLELGDSALYLCASSLAGNFNSPLHFGNGTRLTVT.

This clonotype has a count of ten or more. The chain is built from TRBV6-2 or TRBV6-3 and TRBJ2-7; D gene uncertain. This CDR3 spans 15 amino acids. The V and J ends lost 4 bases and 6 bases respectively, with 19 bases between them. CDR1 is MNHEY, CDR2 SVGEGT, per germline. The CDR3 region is CASSSKGRPVPEQYF. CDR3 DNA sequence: TGTGCCAGCAGTTCGAAGGGAAGACCAGTTCCCGAGCAGTACTTC.

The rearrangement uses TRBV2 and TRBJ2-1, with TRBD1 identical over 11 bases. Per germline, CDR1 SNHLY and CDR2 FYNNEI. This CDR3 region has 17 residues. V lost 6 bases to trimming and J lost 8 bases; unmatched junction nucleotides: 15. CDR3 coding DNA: TGTGCCAGCAGGAAAATGGTGGGACAGGGGGTTGGTGATGAGCAGTTCTTC. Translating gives CASRKMVGQGVGDEQFF. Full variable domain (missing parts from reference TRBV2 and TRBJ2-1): EPEVTQTPSHQVTQMGQEVILRCVPISNHLYFYWYRQILGQKVEFLVSFYNNEISEKSEIFDDQFSVERPDGSNFTLKIRSTKLEDSAMYFCASRKMVGQGVGDEQFFGPGTRLTVL.

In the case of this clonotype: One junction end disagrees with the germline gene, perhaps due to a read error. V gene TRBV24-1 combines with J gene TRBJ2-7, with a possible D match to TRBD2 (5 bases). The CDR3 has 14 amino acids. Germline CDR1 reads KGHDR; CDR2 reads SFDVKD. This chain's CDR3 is CAASAGESSYEQYF. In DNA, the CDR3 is TGTGCCGCCAGTGCCGGGGAGAGCTCCTACGAGCAGTACTTC.

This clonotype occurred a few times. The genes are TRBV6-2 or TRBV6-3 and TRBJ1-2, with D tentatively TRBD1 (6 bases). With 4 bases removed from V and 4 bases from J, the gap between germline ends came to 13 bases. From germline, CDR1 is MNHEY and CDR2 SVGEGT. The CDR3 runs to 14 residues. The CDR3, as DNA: TGTGCCAGCAGTTTGACCAGGACAGCCTATGGCTACACCTTC. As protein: CASSLTRTAYGYTF.

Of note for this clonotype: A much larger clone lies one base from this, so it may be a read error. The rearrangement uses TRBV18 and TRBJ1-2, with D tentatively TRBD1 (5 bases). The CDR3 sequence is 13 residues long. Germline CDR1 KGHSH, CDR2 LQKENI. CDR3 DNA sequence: TGTGTCAGCTCACCACCAGGGCTTTCGGGCTACACCTTC. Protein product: CVSSPPGLSGYTF.

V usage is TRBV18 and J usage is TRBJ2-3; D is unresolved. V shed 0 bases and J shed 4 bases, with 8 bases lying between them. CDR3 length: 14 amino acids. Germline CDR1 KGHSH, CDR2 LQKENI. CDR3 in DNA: TGTGCCAGCTCACCACCGATAAAGGCAGATACGCAGTATTTT. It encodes CASSPPIKADTQYF.

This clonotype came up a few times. CDR3: CASSLSAYWDRGLGSPLHF. CDR3 DNA sequence: TGTGCCAGCAGTTTATCGGCCTATTGGGACAGGGGATTAGGTTCACCCCTCCACTTT. V usage is TRBV27 and J usage is TRBJ1-6, with 10 bases identical to TRBD1. The CDR3 runs 19 residues. Germline CDR1 MNHEY, CDR2 SMNVEV (reference sequence). V trimming: 0 bases; J trimming: 9 bases; junction bases outside the gene matches: 14.

The CDR3: CAWSRKAGDTQYF. The CDR3 DNA follows: TGTGCCTGGAGTAGGAAAGCAGGGGATACGCAGTATTTT. V and J are TRBV30 and TRBJ2-3; D is perhaps TRBD1 (5 bases). Between the trimmed V and J ends, which lost 2 bases and 6 bases, there was a span of 12 bases. Germline-derived CDR1 and CDR2 are GTSNPN and SVGIG (reference sequence). CDR3 length: 13 amino acids.

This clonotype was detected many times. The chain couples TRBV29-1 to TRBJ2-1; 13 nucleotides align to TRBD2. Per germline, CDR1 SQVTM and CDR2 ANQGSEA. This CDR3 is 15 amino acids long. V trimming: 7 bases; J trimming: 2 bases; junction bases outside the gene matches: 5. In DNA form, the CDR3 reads TGCAGCGATTCGGGACTAGCGGGGCCCTACAATGAGCAGTTCTTC. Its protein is CSDSGLAGPYNEQFF.

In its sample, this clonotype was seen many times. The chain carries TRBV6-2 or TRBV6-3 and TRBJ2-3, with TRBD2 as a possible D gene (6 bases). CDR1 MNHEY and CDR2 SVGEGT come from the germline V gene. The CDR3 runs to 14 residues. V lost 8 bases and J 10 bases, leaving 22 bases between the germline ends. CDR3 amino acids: CASRPYGGAEAQYF. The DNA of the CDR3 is TGTGCCAGCCGACCTTATGGAGGGGCGGAGGCGCAGTATTTT.

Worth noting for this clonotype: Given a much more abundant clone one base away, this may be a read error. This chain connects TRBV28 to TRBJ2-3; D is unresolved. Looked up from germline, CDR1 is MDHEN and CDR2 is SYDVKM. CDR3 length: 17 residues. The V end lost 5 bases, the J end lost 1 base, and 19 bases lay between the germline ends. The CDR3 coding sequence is TGTGCCAGCAGTCCATACCCCCTAATTGAGGGCACAGATACGCAGTATTTT. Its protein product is CASSPYPLIEGTDTQYF.

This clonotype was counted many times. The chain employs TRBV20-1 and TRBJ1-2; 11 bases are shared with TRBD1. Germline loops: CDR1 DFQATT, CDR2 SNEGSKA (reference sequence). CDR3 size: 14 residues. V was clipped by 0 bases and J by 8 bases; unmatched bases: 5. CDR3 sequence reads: CSARDVGQGEGYTF. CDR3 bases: TGCAGTGCTAGAGATGTGGGACAGGGGGAGGGCTACACCTTC.

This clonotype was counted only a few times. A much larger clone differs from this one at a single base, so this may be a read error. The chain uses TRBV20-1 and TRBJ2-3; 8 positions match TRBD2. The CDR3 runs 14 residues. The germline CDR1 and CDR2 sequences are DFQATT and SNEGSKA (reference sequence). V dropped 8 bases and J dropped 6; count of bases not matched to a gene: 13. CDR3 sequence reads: CSTERGGQDDTQYF. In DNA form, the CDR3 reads TGCAGTACGGAACGGGGGGGCCAAGATGATACGCAGTATTTT.

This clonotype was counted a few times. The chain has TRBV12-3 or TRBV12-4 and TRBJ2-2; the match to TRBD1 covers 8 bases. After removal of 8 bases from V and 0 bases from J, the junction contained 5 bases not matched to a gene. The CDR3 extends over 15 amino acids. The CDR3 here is CASRRQGTNTGELFF. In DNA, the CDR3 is TGTGCCAGCCGAAGACAGGGGACGAACACCGGGGAGCTGTTTTTT.

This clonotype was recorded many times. The chain's CDR3 is CATTPGDQETQYF. CDR3 nucleotide sequence: TGTGCCACTACCCCGGGAGATCAAGAGACCCAGTACTTC. The chain couples TRBV15 to TRBJ2-5; tentative D call: TRBD2 (6 bases). Germline V CDR1 and CDR2: LNHNV, YYDKDF (reference sequence). Trimming took off 9 bases at V and 2 bases at J, with 13 bases between the two ends. The CDR3 is 13 amino acids.

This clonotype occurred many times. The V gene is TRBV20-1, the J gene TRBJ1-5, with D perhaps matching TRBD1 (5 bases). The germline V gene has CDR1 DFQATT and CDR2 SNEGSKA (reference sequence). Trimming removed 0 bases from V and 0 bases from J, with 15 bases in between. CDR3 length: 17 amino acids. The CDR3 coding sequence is TGCAGTGCTAGAGATTTCGGTCGGGACGGTAGCAATCAGCCCCAGCATTTT. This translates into CSARDFGRDGSNQPQHF.

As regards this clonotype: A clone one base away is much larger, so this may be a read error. The CDR3 region has the DNA TGTGCCGGCAGCACTCCACAGGGGGGCCCGGATACGCAGTATTTT. Its protein product is CAGSTPQGGPDTQYF. The V and J genes are TRBV9 and TRBJ2-3; the match to TRBD1 covers 8 bases. This CDR3 has 15 residues. Per germline, CDR1 SGDLS and CDR2 YYNGEE.

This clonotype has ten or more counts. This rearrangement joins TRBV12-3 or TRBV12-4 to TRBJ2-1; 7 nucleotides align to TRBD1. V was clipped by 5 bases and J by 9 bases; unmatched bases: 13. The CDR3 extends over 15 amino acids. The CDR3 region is CASSPGTEAQGEQFF. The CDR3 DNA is TGTGCCAGCAGTCCCGGGACAGAGGCCCAGGGTGAGCAGTTCTTC.

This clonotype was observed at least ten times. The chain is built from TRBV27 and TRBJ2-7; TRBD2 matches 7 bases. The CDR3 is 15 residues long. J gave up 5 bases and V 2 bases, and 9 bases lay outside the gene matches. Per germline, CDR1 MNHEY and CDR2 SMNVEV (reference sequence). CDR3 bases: TGTGCCAGCAGTTTAAGGGTCTCAGGGAGGGACGAGCAGTACTTC. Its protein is CASSLRVSGRDEQYF.

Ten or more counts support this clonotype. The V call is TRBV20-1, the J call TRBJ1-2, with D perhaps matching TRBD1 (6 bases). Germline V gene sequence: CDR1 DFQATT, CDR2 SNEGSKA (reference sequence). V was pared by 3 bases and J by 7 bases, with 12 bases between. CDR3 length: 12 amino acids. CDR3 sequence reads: CSAREDSAGYTF. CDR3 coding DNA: TGCAGTGCTAGGGAGGACAGCGCTGGCTACACCTTC.

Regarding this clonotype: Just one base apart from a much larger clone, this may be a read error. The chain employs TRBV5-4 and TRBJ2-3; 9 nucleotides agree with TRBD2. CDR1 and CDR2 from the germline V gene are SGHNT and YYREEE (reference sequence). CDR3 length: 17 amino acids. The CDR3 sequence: CASSQPFAGTSTGTQYF. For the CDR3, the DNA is TGTGCCAGCAGCCAACCGTTTGCAGGGACTAGCACAGGTACGCAGTATTTT. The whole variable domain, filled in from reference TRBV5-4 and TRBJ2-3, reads ETGVTQSPTHLIKTRGQQVTLRCSSQSGHNTVSWYQQALGQGPQFIFQYYREEENGRGNFPPRFSGLQFPNYSSELNVNALELDDSALYLCASSQPFAGTSTGTQYFGPGTRLTVL.

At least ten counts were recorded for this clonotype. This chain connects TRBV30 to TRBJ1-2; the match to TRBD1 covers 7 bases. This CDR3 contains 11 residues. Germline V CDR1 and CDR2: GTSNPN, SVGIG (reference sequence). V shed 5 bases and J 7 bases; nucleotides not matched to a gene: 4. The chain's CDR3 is CAWPGGSGYTF. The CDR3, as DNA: TGTGCCTGGCCAGGGGGTAGTGGCTACACCTTC.